The present T cell receptor beta chain was sequenced within a study of blood T cells in healthy people across ages (dated by TCRdb to between 2014 and 2017). Study-wide context: In model experiments, roughly one uniquely barcoded TCR beta cDNA molecule per two T cells was captured by template switching. Using deep sequencing normalized with unique cDNA molecular identifiers, the study measured how TCR beta repertoire diversity changes with age. The donors were divided into four age groups: young (average roughly 17 years), middle-aged (about 40), aged (around 67) and long-lived (around 80). To avoid experimental bias, donors of different ages were spread randomly across the sequencing lanes. For two donors (one aged 18 to 30 and one aged 80 or older), the study analyzed two additional independent replicas of 1 million unique cDNA reads from the same blood draw.

V sheds 5 bases and J sheds 0 bases, leaving 10 bases between their ends. The germline V gene gives CDR1 as MGHRA and CDR2 as YSYEKL. Counted from cysteine to phenylalanine, this CDR3 has 15 amino acids. Only the CDR3 part of the read is kept: 45 bases, read in frame from the first base. Details on this clonotype: Its antigen has not been determined. Per-base quality was not reported, and no clone a single base away is much larger than it.

The donors were about 40 Caucasian individuals from Russia, aged 6 to 90 years, who were systemically healthy. Approximately 9.3 milliliters of peripheral blood were collected from each donor into EDTA-treated Vacutainer tubes. PBMCs were isolated by Ficoll-Paque density-gradient centrifugation, with at least 6 million obtained per sample. Total RNA was extracted from PBMCs with Trizol reagent, with at least 6 micrograms obtained per sample. For every donor, flow cytometry on a PBMC aliquot measured the percentage of naive CD45RAhigh/CD27high T cells. The library was built by means of 5' RACE. The listed sequencing device is Illumina HiSeq 2500. A second roughly 7 to 11 cycle PCR used a sample-barcoded 5' primer and a J-beta primer mix. Each TCR beta cDNA molecule received a unique molecular identifier from a template-switch 5' adaptor carrying 12 random nucleotides. At least 3 million CDR3-containing paired-end reads were obtained from each sample. First-strand cDNA was synthesized from all RNA with the Mint cDNA synthesis kit, primed by a TRBC-specific oligonucleotide. After uracil-DNA glycosylase treatment, a first 18-cycle PCR used universal primers M1SS and BC2_uni_R on all cDNA. In the original analysis: For normalization, 1 million high-quality reads, each with a distinct molecular identifier, were randomly selected from each sample. Instead of being binned into consensus sequences, reads with shared molecular identifiers were discarded. MiTCR, set to a Q25 quality threshold and the strictest error-elimination algorithm, was used for CDR3 identification, clonotype clustering and error correction. Lower-bound total TCR beta diversity was estimated with a nonparametric unseen species model using Euler transformation. TCRdb's own reprocessing of the public reads used fastp at Q25 and MiXCR and kept productive beta chains. Rows are unified per CDR3 protein, each entry keeping the most common DNA and genes. TCRdb's processing, not the authors' own work, is the source of the V and J calls. The sample contains about 1.4 million distinct CDR3 sequences, around 59% of them found a single time. The ten top clones hold over 5.5% of the sample.

What the study reported, not specific to this receptor: Observed TCR beta diversity per million T cells fell roughly linearly with age, and a significant reduction was already apparent by age around 40. Because profiling used bulk unsorted PBMCs, naive and antigen-experienced compartments could not be compared conclusively. Estimates of total diversity based on one million sequenced T cells were regarded as lower bounds and as underestimates. The percentage of naive T cells measured by flow cytometry correlated strongly with observed TCR beta diversity. Because donor CMV infection status was unknown, age-related changes in expanded clonotypes were potentially confounded. Compared with the aged group, more naive CD4+ T cells, fewer expanded clones and increased TCR diversity were shown by the long-lived group, suggesting age selection.

What was sequenced was blood. Here the chain combines TRBV4-1 and TRBJ1-4, with the D segment identity uncertain. The source is a young man in good health. The encoded CDR3 is CASSLQFATNEKLFF. The nucleotide sequence is given as TGCGCCAGCAGCTTACAGTTCGCAACTAATGAAAAACTGTTTTTT.